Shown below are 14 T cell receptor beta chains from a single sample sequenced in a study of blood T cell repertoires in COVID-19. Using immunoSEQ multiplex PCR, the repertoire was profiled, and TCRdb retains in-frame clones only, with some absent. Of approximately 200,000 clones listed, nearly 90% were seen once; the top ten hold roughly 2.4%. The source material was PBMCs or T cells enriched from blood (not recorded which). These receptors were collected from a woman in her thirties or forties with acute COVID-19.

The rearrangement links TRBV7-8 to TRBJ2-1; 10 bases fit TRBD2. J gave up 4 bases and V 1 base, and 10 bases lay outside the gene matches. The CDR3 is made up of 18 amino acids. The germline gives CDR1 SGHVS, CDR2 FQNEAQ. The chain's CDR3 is CASSLVASGGATYNEQFF. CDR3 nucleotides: TGTGCCAGCAGCTTAGTAGCGAGCGGGGGGGCCACATACAATGAGCAGTTCTTC.

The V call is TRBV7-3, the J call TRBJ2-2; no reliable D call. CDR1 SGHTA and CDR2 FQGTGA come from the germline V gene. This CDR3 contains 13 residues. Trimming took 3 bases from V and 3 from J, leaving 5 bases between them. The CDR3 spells CASSLADTGELFF. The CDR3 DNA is TGTGCCAGCAGCTTGGCGGACACCGGGGAGCTGTTTTTT.

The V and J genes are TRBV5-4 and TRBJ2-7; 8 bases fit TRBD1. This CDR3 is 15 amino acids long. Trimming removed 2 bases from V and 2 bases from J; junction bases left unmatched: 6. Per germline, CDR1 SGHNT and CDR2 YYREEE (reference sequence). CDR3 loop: CASSFDGQGPYEQYF. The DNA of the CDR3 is TGTGCCAGCAGCTTCGACGGACAGGGACCCTACGAGCAGTACTTC.

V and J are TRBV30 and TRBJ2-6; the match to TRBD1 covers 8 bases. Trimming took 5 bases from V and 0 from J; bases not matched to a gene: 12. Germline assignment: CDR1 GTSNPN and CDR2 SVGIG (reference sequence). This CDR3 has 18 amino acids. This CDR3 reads CAWLSGQGFYSGANVLTF. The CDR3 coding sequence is TGTGCCTGGCTGAGTGGACAGGGATTCTACTCTGGGGCCAACGTCCTGACTTTC.

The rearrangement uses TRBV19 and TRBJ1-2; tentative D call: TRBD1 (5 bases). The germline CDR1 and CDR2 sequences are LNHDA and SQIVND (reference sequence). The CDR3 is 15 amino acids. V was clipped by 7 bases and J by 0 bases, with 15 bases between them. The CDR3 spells CASKDVGPSNYGYTF. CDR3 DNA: TGTGCCAGTAAGGATGTGGGGCCTTCTAACTATGGCTACACCTTC.

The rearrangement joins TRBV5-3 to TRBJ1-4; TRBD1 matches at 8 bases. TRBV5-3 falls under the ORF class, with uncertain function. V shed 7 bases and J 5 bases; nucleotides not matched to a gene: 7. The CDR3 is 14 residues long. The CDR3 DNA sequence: TGTGCCAGAGGATCAGGGGGCGTAAATGAAAAACTGTTTTTT. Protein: CARGSGGVNEKLFF.

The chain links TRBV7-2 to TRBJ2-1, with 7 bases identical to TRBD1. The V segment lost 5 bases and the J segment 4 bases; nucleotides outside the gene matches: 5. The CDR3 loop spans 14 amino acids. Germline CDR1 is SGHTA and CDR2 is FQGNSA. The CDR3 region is CASSQGTEYNEQFF. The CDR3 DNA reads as TGTGCCAGCAGCCAAGGGACAGAGTACAATGAGCAGTTCTTC.

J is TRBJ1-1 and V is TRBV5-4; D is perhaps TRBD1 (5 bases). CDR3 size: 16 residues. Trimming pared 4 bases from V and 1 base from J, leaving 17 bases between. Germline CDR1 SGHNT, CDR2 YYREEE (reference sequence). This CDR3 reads CASSNRGGMRNTEAFF. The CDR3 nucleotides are TGTGCCAGCAGCAATCGGGGGGGTATGCGGAACACTGAAGCTTTCTTT.

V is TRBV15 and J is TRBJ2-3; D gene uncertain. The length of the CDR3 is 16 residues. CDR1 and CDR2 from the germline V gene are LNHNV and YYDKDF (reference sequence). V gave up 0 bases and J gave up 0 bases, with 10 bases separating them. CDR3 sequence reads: CATSRDGRSSTDTQYF. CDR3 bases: TGTGCCACCAGCAGAGATGGAAGGAGTAGCACAGATACGCAGTATTTT.

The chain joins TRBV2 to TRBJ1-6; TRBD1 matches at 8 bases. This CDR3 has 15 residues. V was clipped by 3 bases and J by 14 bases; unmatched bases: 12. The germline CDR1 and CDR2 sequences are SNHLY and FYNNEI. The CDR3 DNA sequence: TGTGCCAGCAGTGAGTCCAGGGACAGGCTGGTCACCCTCCACTTT. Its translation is CASSESRDRLVTLHF. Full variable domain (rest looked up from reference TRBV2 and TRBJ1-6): EPEVTQTPSHQVTQMGQEVILRCVPISNHLYFYWYRQILGQKVEFLVSFYNNEISEKSEIFDDQFSVERPDGSNFTLKIRSTKLEDSAMYFCASSESRDRLVTLHFGNGTRLTVT.

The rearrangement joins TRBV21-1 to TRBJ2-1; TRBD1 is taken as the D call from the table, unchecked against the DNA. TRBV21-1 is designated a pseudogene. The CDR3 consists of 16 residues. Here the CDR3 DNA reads TGTGCCAGCAGCAAAGAACGAGGACAGGGAGACAATGAGCAGTTCTTC. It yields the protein CASSKERGQGDNEQFF.

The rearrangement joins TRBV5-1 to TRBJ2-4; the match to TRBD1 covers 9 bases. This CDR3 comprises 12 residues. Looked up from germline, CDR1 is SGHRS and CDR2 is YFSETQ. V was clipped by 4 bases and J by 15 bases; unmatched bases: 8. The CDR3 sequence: CASSPTGGVRYF. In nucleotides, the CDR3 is TGCGCCAGCAGCCCAACAGGGGGCGTGCGGTACTTC. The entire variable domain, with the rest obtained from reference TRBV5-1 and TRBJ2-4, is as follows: KAGVTQTPRYLIKTRGQQVTLSCSPISGHRSVSWYQQTPGQGLQFLFEYFSETQRNKGNFPGRFSGRQFSNSRSEMNVSTLELGDSALYLCASSPTGGVRYFGAGTRLSVL.

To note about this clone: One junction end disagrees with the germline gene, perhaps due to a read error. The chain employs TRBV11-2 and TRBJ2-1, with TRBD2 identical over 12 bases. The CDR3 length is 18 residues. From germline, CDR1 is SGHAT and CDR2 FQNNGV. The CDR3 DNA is TGTGCCAGCAGTTTAGGGCACTCGGGACTAGCGGGCCACAATGAGCAGTTCTTC. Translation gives CASSLGHSGLAGHNEQFF.

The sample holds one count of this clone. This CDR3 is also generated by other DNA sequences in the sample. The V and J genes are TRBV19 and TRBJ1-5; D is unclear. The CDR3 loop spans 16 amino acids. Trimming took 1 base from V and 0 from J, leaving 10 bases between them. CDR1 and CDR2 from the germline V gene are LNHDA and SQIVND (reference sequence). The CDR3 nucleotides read TGTGCCAGTAGTATAGTGACCGGGTATAGCAATCAGCCCCAGCATTTT. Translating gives CASSIVTGYSNQPQHF.